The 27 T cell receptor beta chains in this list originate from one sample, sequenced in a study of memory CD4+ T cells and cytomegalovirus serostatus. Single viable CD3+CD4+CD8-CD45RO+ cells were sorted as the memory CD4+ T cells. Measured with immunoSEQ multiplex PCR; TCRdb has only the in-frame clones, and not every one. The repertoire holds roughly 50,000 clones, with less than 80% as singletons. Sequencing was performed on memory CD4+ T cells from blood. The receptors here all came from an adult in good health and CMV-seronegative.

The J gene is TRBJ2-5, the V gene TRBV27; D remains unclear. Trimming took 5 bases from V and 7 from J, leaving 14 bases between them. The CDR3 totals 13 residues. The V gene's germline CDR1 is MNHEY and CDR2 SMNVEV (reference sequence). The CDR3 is CASSRASIGTQYF. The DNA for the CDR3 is TGTGCCAGCAGTCGCGCCTCGATAGGGACCCAGTACTTC.

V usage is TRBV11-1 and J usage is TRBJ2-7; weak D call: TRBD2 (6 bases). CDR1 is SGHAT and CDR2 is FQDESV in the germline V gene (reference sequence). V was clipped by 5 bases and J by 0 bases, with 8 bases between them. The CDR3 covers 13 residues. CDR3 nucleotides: TGTGCCAGCAGCCGGGACTCCTCCTACGAGCAGTACTTC. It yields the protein CASSRDSSYEQYF.

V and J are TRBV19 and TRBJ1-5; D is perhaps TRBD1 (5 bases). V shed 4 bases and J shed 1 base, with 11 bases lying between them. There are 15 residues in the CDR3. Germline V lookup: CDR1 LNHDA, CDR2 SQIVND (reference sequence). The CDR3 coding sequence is TGTGCCAGTAGTACAGGGCCCCAGAGCAATCAGCCCCAGCATTTT. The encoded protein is CASSTGPQSNQPQHF. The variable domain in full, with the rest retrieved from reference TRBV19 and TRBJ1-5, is DGGITQSPKYLFRKEGQNVTLSCEQNLNHDAMYWYRQDPGQGLRLIYYSQIVNDFQKGDIAEGYSVSREKKESFPLTVTSAQKNPTAFYLCASSTGPQSNQPQHFGDGTRLSIL.

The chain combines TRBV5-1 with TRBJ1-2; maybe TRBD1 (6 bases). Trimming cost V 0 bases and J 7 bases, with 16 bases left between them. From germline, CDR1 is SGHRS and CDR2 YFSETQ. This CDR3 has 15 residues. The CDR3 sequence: CASSLAGQPGGGYTF. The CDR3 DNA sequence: TGCGCCAGCAGCTTGGCCGGACAGCCGGGGGGTGGCTACACCTTC. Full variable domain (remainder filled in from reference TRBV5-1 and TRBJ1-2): KAGVTQTPRYLIKTRGQQVTLSCSPISGHRSVSWYQQTPGQGLQFLFEYFSETQRNKGNFPGRFSGRQFSNSRSEMNVSTLELGDSALYLCASSLAGQPGGGYTFGSGTRLTVV.

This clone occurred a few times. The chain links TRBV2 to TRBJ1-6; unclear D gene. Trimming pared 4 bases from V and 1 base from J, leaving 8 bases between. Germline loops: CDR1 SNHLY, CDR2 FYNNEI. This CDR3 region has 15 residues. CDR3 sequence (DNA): TGTGCCAGCAGTGGGGGAGGTTCCTATAATTCACCCCTCCACTTT. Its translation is CASSGGGSYNSPLHF.

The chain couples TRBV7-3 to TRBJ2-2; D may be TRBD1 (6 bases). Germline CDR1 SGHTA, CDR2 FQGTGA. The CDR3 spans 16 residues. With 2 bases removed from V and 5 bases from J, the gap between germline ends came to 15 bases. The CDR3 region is CASSLWAGAGTGELFF. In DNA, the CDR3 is TGTGCCAGCAGCTTATGGGCAGGGGCCGGAACCGGGGAGCTGTTTTTT. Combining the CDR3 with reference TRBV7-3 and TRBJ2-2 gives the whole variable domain GAGVSQTPSNKVTEKGKYVELRCDPISGHTALYWYRQSLGQGPEFLIYFQGTGAADDSGLPNDRFFAVRPEGSVSTLKIQRTERGDSAVYLCASSLWAGAGTGELFFGEGSRLTVL.

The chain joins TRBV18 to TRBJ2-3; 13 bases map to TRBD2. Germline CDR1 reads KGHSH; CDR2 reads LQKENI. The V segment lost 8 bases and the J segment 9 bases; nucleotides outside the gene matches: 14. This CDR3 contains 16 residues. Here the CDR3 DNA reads TGTGCCAGCGCCCCCATGACTAGCGGGGGGAGTGGAACGCAGTATTTT. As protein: CASAPMTSGGSGTQYF. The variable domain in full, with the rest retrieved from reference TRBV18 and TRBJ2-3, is NAGVMQNPRHLVRRRGQEARLRCSPMKGHSHVYWYRQLPEEGLKFMVYLQKENIIDESGMPKERFSAEFPKEGPSILRIQQVVRGDSAAYFCASAPMTSGGSGTQYFGPGTRLTVL.

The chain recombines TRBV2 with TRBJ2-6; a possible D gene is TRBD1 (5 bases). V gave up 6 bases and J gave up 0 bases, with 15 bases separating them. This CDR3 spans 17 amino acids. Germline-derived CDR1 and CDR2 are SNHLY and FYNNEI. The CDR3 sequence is CASRPTALTSGANVLTF. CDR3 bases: TGTGCCAGCAGACCGACAGCTCTAACCTCTGGGGCCAACGTCCTGACTTTC. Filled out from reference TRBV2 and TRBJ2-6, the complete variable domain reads EPEVTQTPSHQVTQMGQEVILRCVPISNHLYFYWYRQILGQKVEFLVSFYNNEISEKSEIFDDQFSVERPDGSNFTLKIRSTKLEDSAMYFCASRPTALTSGANVLTFGAGSRLTVL.

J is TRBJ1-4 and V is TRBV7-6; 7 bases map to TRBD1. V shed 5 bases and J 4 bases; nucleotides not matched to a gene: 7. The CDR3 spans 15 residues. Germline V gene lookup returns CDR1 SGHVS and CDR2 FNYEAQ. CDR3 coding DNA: TGTGCCAGCAGCGTCCGGGACAGCTATAATGAAAAACTGTTTTTT. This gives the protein CASSVRDSYNEKLFF.

This CDR3 is CASSLAGILGNQPQHF. DNA for the CDR3: TGTGCCAGCAGCTTGGCCGGCATCCTGGGCAATCAGCCCCAGCATTTT. The chain is built from TRBV5-6 and TRBJ1-5; D remains unclear. CDR3 length: 16 residues. The ends were cut back, 0 bases at V and 2 bases at J, with 12 bases in the middle. CDR1 and CDR2 (germline): SGHDT, YYEEEE.

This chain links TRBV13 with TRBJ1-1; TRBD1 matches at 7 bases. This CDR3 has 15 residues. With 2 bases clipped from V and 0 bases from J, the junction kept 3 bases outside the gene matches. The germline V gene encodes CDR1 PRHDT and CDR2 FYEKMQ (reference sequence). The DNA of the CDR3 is TGTGCCAGCAGCTTAACGGGACAGATGAACACTGAAGCTTTCTTT. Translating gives CASSLTGQMNTEAFF.

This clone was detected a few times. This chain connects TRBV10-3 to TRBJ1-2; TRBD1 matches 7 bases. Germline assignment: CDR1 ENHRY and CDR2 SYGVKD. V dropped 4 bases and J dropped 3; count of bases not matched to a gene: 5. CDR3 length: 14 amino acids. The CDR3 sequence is CAISGQGLDYGYTF. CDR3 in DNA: TGTGCCATCAGTGGACAGGGTCTAGACTATGGCTACACCTTC.

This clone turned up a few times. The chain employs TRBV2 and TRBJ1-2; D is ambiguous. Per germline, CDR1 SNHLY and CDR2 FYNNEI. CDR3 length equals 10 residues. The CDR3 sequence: CADEGYGYTF. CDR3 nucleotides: TGTGCTGACGAGGGCTATGGCTACACCTTC.

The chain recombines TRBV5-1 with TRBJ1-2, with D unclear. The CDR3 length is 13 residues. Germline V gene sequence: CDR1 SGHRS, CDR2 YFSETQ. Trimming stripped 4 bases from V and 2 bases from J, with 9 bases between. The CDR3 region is CASSREDNYGYTF. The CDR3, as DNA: TGCGCCAGCAGCAGGGAGGACAACTATGGCTACACCTTC.

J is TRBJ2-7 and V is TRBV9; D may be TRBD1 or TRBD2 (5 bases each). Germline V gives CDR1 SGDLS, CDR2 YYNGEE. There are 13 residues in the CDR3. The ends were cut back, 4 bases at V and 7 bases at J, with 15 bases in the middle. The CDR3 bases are TGTGCCAGCAGCCTACTAGGGGTCGGGGAGCAGTACTTC. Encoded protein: CASSLLGVGEQYF.

CDR3 region: CASSQDPPGNGGKLFF. CDR3 DNA: TGTGCCAGCAGCCAAGATCCACCCGGGAACGGTGGAAAACTGTTTTTT. The genes are TRBV4-2 and TRBJ1-4; D gene unclear. Trimming removed 0 bases from V and 10 bases from J, with 18 bases in between. This CDR3 is built from 16 residues. From germline, CDR1 is LGHNA and CDR2 YNFKEQ.

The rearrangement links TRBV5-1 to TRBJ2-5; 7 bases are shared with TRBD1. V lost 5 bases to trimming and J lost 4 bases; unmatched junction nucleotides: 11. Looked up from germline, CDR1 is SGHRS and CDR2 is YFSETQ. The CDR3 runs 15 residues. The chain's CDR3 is CASREAVGDRETQYF. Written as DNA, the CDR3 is TGCGCCAGCAGGGAGGCTGTTGGGGACAGAGAGACCCAGTACTTC.

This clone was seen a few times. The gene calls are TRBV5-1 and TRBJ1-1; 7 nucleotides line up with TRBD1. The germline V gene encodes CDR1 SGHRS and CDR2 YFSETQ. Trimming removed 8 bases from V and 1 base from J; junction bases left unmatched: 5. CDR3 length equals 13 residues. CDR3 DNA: TGCGCCAGTAGACAGGGACAGAACACTGAAGCTTTCTTT. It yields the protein CASRQGQNTEAFF.

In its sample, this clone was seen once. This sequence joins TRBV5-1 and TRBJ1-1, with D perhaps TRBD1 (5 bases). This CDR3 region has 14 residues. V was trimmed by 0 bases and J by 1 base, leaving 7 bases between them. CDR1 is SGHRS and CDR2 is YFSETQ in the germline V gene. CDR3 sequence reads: CASSLAGPNTEAFF. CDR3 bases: TGCGCCAGCAGCTTGGCAGGGCCGAACACTGAAGCTTTCTTT.

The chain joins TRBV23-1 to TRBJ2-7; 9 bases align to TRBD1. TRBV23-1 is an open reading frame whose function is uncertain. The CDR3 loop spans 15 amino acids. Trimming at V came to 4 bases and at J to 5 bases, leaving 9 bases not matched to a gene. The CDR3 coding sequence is TGCGCCAGCAGTCCTCAGGGACAGGGTCCCGACGAGCAGTACTTC. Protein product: CASSPQGQGPDEQYF.

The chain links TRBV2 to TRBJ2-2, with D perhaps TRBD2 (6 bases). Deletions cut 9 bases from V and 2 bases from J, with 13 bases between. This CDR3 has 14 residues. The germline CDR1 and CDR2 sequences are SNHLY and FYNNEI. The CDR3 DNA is TGTGCCAGTTCGGAGGGCCGAAACACCGGGGAGCTGTTTTTT. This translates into CASSEGRNTGELFF.

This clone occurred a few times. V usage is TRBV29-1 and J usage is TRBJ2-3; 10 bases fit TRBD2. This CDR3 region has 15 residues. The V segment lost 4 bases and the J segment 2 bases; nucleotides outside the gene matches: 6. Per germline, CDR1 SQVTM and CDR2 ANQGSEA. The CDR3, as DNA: TGCAGCGTTGTGGTTAGCGGGGGGTCCACAGATACGCAGTATTTT. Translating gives CSVVVSGGSTDTQYF.

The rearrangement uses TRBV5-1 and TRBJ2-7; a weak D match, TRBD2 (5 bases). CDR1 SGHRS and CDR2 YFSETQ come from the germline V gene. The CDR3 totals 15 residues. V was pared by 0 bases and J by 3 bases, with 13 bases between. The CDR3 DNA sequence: TGCGCCAGCAGCTTGGAAGGCTTTGGAGGCTACGAGCAGTACTTC. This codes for CASSLEGFGGYEQYF.

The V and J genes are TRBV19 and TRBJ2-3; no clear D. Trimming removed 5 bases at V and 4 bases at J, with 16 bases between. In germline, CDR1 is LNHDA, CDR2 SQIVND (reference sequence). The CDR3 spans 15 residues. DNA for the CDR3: TGTGCCAGTAGTTCTCTGTTGGGGTCTTCAGATACGCAGTATTTT. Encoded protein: CASSSLLGSSDTQYF.

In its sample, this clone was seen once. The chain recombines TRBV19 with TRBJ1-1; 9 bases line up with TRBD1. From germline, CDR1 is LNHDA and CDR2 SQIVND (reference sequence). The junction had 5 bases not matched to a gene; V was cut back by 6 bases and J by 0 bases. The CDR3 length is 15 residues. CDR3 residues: CASRQQGAMNTEAFF. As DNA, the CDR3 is TGTGCCAGTAGACAACAGGGGGCGATGAACACTGAAGCTTTCTTT.

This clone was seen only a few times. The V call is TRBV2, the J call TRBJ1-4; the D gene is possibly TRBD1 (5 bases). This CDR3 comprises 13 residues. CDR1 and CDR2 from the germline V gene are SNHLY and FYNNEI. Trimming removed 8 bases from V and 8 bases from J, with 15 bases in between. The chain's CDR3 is CASSGHTDEKLFF. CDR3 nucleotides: TGTGCCAGCTCAGGACATACGGACGAAAAACTGTTTTTT.

The CDR3 DNA reads TGTGCCAGCAGCCCTCGCCAGGGGGCGATCCGGGGCTACACCTTC. It is translated as CASSPRQGAIRGYTF. This chain joins TRBV7-2 and TRBJ1-2; TRBD1 agrees at 8 bases. The CDR3 covers 15 residues. Germline values: CDR1 SGHTA, CDR2 FQGNSA. The V gene end was trimmed by 5 bases and the J gene end by 8 bases; junction bases not matched to a gene: 13.